The following is a TCR beta chain sequence with its context. The antigen this receptor binds is unknown. There are no base qualities to consult, and no much larger clone falls within one base. Reading the germline V gene gives CDR1 SGHAT and CDR2 FQNNGV. V is cut back by 5 bases and J by 14 bases, with 18 bases in the junction unmatched. The CDR3 spans 15 residues, from the cysteine through the phenylalanine. Only CDR3 DNA is held: 45 bases, read in frame from base 1. TCR beta CDR3 regions were sequenced from DNA using the immunoSEQ Assay. Per the source publication's procedure: T cell density was computed as TCR beta template counts normalized to usable DNA estimated by amplifying housekeeping genes. Using the preseqR package, richness was estimated by extrapolating to 120,000 templates for tissue samples and 400,000 templates for PBMC samples. Clonality was defined by subtracting Pielou's evenness from one. Tissue-enriched TCRs were identified through differential abundance testing performed on productive amino-acid clonotypes, with a minimum total count of 5 and an alpha of 0.1. Repertoire overlap between compartments was quantified with the Jaccard Index and Morisita Overlap Index. TCR beta CDR3s were clustered by GLIPH together with public tetramer-defined viral CDR3s, and at least three viral sequences plus V-gene enrichment were required for viral motifs. TCRdb mirrors the immuneACCESS table, restricted to in-frame sequences. Some clones are absent from its copies; in checked studies, under half trace to an unresolved V gene, and the reason for the others is unknown. That table is the source of V, J and clone size, and D and trimming were worked out from the DNA. This sample is represented by 30,000 to 45,000 clones; 88% of them were singletons. The ten biggest clones cover less than 3.5% of the sample.

This sample is part of a study of T cells in localized non-small cell lung cancer (dated by TCRdb to about 2020). For the wider study: The study analyzed T cell repertoires of a few hundred early-stage NSCLC patients, comparing tumors and uninvolved tumor-adjacent lungs. A mean age of around 66 years was recorded for the NSCLC patients, of whom around 140 were male and some 100 were female. All 240 or so NSCLC patients in the cohort were treatment-naive and had localized lung tumors that were resected.

At diagnosis, peripheral blood, uninvolved tumor-adjacent lung and tumor were collected and stored as a combination of fresh-frozen and FFPE material. For TCR repertoire profiling, the blood samples were analyzed as peripheral blood mononuclear cells. General conclusions and limits of the study: Because multi-region tumor sequencing was not performed, intratumor heterogeneity could not be ruled out. A median of around 62 of the top 100 tumor clones turned up in the paired uninvolved adjacent lung, and around 27 of those clones also ranked among the top 100 of that same adjacent lung. Because the study design was exploratory, TCR variables were selected using unadjusted p-values without false-discovery rate correction. Longer overall survival was associated with higher blood T cell density, whereas shorter survival was associated with higher adjacent-lung clonality. Uninvolved tumor-adjacent lung showed the highest T cell clonality, higher than tumor, which suggests more focused antigenic responses in the uninvolved tumor-adjacent lung.

Material: peripheral blood, obtained before any cancer treatment. The sequence was collected from a woman between 35 and 70 years old with stage I lung adenocarcinoma. The chain is assembled from TRBV11-2 and TRBJ2-3, with 8 bases in between that match TRBD2. Read as DNA, the sequence is TGTGCCAGCAGCCCGCAAGCCACTAGCGGCGAATCCCCGTATTTT. Translated, this gives CASSPQATSGESPYF.